This T cell receptor (beta chain) was observed in a study of radiation and T cells in renal cell carcinoma. This CDR3 is built from 13 residues. The germline V gene has CDR1 LNHDA and CDR2 SQIVND (reference sequence). V lost 4 bases, J lost 0 bases, and 6 bases lay in between. Libraries were prepared by immunoSEQ multiplex PCR; TCRdb keeps only in-frame clonotypes and omits some of them. The sample lists 100,000 to 150,000 clones, 75% to 85% seen once, with approximately 2% in the top ten. In regard to this clone: Its target is not known.

Whole-study results and caveats: Top tumor clonotypes rose in blood 2 weeks post-radiation, then contracted.

This sample's time point: blood 2 weeks post-SBRT. Described treatment: 15 Gy SBRT to primary tumor, nephrectomy 4 weeks later. This clonotype originated in a woman aged 55 to 70 with renal cell carcinoma. The sample in question was blood, obtained from a patient whose treatment included radiotherapy and nephrectomy. The rearrangement links TRBV19 to TRBJ2-5; no clear D gene. CDR3 protein: CASSTQHQETQYF. CDR3 DNA: TGTGCCAGTAGTACCCAGCACCAAGAGACCCAGTACTTC. Together with reference TRBV19 and TRBJ2-5, the CDR3 gives the full variable domain: DGGITQSPKYLFRKEGQNVTLSCEQNLNHDAMYWYRQDPGQGLRLIYYSQIVNDFQKGDIAEGYSVSREKKESFPLTVTSAQKNPTAFYLCASSTQHQETQYFGPGTRLLVL.